Following are 12 T cell receptor beta chains from one sample sequenced in a study of neoadjuvant nivolumab and ipilimumab in lung cancer. Sequencing was performed with immunoSEQ multiplex PCR; in TCRdb, only in-frame clones are kept and a portion is missing. Of approximately 29,000 clones in the sample, 83% are singletons; the top ten hold 5.1%. The sequencing here drew on tumor tissue, taken after neoadjuvant nivolumab, alone or with ipilimumab, at or shortly before surgery. These TCRs come from an adult with non-small cell lung cancer.

The V call is TRBV7-2, the J call TRBJ2-1, with TRBD1 matching over 8 bases. The CDR3 contains 15 residues. CDR1 is SGHTA, CDR2 FQGNSA, per germline. The V and J ends lost 5 bases and 7 bases, in that order; junction bases with no gene match: 10. Here the CDR3 DNA reads TGTGCCAGCAGCCTGACAGGGGCGGGGATGAATGAGCAGTTCTTC. This translates into CASSLTGAGMNEQFF.

The chain joins TRBV18 to TRBJ2-7; 10 nucleotides match TRBD1. The germline gives CDR1 KGHSH, CDR2 LQKENI. After removal of 3 bases from V and 1 base from J, the junction contained 6 bases not matched to a gene. The CDR3 has 16 amino acids. Here the CDR3 DNA reads TGTGCCAGCTCACCCCTCGGGACAGGGGCTTCCTACGAGCAGTACTTC. Translated: CASSPLGTGASYEQYF.

The V call is TRBV5-4, the J call TRBJ2-3, with a tentative D call TRBD1 (5 bases). Germline values: CDR1 SGHNT, CDR2 YYREEE (reference sequence). The CDR3 loop spans 12 amino acids. V dropped 4 bases and J dropped 4 bases, with 7 bases sitting between them. In DNA, the CDR3 is TGTGCCAGCAGCAAGGGGTCAGATACGCAGTATTTT. As protein: CASSKGSDTQYF.

This rearrangement joins TRBV7-9 to TRBJ1-6, with D possibly TRBD1 on 5 matching bases. Germline-derived CDR1 and CDR2 are SEHNR and FQNEAQ (reference sequence). The CDR3 loop spans 13 amino acids. V was pared by 5 bases and J by 6 bases, with 8 bases between. CDR3 sequence (DNA): TGTGCCAGCAGCGCACAGGTTAATTCACCCCTCCACTTT. Protein sequence: CASSAQVNSPLHF.

This clone was observed a handful of times. The chain couples TRBV30 to TRBJ1-2, with D maybe TRBD1 (6 bases). The germline CDR1 and CDR2 sequences are GTSNPN and SVGIG (reference sequence). The CDR3 is 12 residues long. The V end was cut by 6 bases, the J end by 5 bases, with 13 bases between. The CDR3 sequence: CACSLGAYGYTF. For the CDR3, the DNA is TGTGCCTGTTCCCTGGGGGCGTATGGCTACACCTTC.

The V and J genes are TRBV28 and TRBJ1-2; maybe TRBD1 (6 bases). The CDR3 spans 15 residues. V was shortened by 2 bases and J by 6 bases, with 16 bases between the two germline ends. Germline values: CDR1 MDHEN, CDR2 SYDVKM. The CDR3 DNA reads as TGTGCCAGCAGTTTACTGCAGGGGTTCCTGGATGGCTACACCTTC. It is translated as CASSLLQGFLDGYTF.

To note about this clone: Germline is not matched at one junction end, which may reflect a read error. The chain uses TRBV7-7 and TRBJ2-2; TRBD2 might be the D (5 bases). The germline V gene has CDR1 SSHAT and CDR2 FNYEAQ (reference sequence). The CDR3 spans 15 residues. CDR3: CASSLDGVGTGELFF. The DNA for the CDR3 is TGTGCTAGCAGCTTAGACGGGGTCGGCACCGGGGAGCTGTTTTTT. The full variable domain, in which reference TRBV7-7 and TRBJ2-2 provide the parts outside the CDR3, is GAGVSQSPRYKVTKRGQDVTLRCDPISSHATLYWYQQALGQGPEFLTYFNYEAQPDKSGLPSDRFSAERPEGSISTLTIQRTEQRDSAMYRCASSLDGVGTGELFFGEGSRLTVL.

This rearrangement joins TRBV18 to TRBJ1-2, with 8 bases aligning to TRBD1. The length of the CDR3 is 14 residues. Germline V CDR1 and CDR2: KGHSH, LQKENI. J lost 6 bases, V lost 2 bases, and 5 bases had no gene match. For the CDR3, the DNA is TGTGCCAGCTCACCATCAGGACAGGGAGATGGCTACACCTTC. The encoded protein is CASSPSGQGDGYTF.

The chain joins TRBV7-3 to TRBJ2-3; D unclear. The CDR3 contains 14 residues. Germline V CDR1 and CDR2: SGHTA, FQGTGA. V was trimmed by 1 base and J by 2 bases, leaving 7 bases between them. CDR3 in amino acids: CASSLNFPTDTQYF. CDR3 coding DNA: TGTGCCAGCAGCTTAAATTTCCCCACAGATACGCAGTATTTT.

The chain joins TRBV14 to TRBJ2-7; D uncertain. Germline-derived CDR1 and CDR2 are SGHDN and FVKESK. The CDR3 runs to 12 residues. V shed 1 base and J shed 4 bases, with 5 bases lying between them. In nucleotides, the CDR3 is TGTGCCAGCAGCCAAGGTTTATACGAGCAGTACTTC. Its translation: CASSQGLYEQYF.

The J gene is TRBJ1-4, the V gene TRBV19; TRBD1 agrees at 7 bases. Germline V gene sequence: CDR1 LNHDA, CDR2 SQIVND (reference sequence). CDR3 length equals 15 residues. Unmatched junction bases numbered 5, after V lost 4 bases and J lost 3 bases. This chain's CDR3 is CASSTTGAPNEKLFF. Here the CDR3 DNA reads TGTGCCAGTAGTACTACAGGGGCACCTAATGAAAAACTGTTTTTT.

The chain recombines TRBV9 with TRBJ2-1, with TRBD2 matching 11 bases. Germline CDR1 is SGDLS and CDR2 is YYNGEE. V trimming: 0 bases; J trimming: 7 bases; junction bases outside the gene matches: 6. The CDR3 runs 16 residues. This chain's CDR3 is CASSVGLAGGLNEQFF. The CDR3 nucleotides read TGTGCCAGCAGCGTAGGGCTAGCGGGGGGATTGAATGAGCAGTTCTTC.